This T cell receptor (beta chain) was retrieved from a study of graft-versus-host responses after intestinal transplantation. Study as a whole: Recipients were given multivisceral, liver-intestinal, or isolated intestinal transplants. Broader study findings: Recipient bone marrow held GvH clones, some seen earlier in ileum or blood.

Remarks on this clone: No antigen is known for it.

The method was immunoSEQ multiplex PCR; TCRdb's version includes in-frame clones alone and lacks a portion of them. Of over 90,000 clones listed, 91% are singletons. The CDR3 consists of 13 residues. Germline-derived CDR1 and CDR2 are MGHRA and YSYEKL. The V and J ends lost 4 bases and 6 bases, in that order; junction bases with no gene match: 6. The rearrangement uses TRBV4-1 and TRBJ2-7, with 7 nucleotides matching TRBD1. This TCR derives from a human donor who was the organ donor for an intestinal transplant. This sample comprised unstimulated CD4+ T cells sorted from spleen or lymph node cells, obtained before transplant. In nucleotides, the CDR3 is TGCGCCAGCAGCCGACAGGGCGGTTCCGAGCAGTACTTC. As protein: CASSRQGGSEQYF.